This T cell receptor (beta chain) was sequenced in a study of cytomegalovirus exposure and HLA in healthy donors (dated by TCRdb to 2017 to 2019). For the wider study: In an earlier analysis of under 750 of the donors, 250 to 350 Gb of sequence data and 117 million unique TCR beta sequences from 180 million or so T cells were reported. All discovery cohort repertoires had been generated using a single sequencing platform. Donor age, sex, ethnicity and CMV serostatus were compiled alongside the repertoire data. Of the roughly 390 genotyped donors, 81% fell in the genetic ancestry cluster associated with self-reported Caucasian donors. High-throughput TCR immunosequencing, statistical association of individual TCRs with disease status, and machine learning were combined to predict cytomegalovirus infection status. In a later genetic analysis, genome-wide SNP genotypes for about 55% of the roughly 700 donors were used, and that subset was treated as a discovery cohort. Among 350 to 400 genotyped donors of the cohort, an average of roughly 240,000 unique TCR beta nucleotide sequences were sequenced per donor, approximately 20% of them non-productive. Along with the approximately 650-subject first cohort, a separate validation cohort of 120 different subjects was used. About 5 DR-DQ haplotypes were handled as single units for association and clustering, since linkage in the cohort was strong. An earlier analysis of about 620 of the donors applied high-throughput TCR beta sequencing to assess whether each TCR beta V gene segment acted as functional or pseudogenic. A later analysis re-examined previously published TCR beta repertoires from around 670 donors and added high-resolution HLA genotyping to investigate patterns of TCR occurrence. HLA typing covered class I and class II loci at four-digit resolution. The later analysis used no new phenotypic data to find candidate immune exposures, relying instead on TCR beta sequences and their occurrence across donors. The T cell repertoires of around 670 subjects were profiled by immunosequencing and related to cytomegalovirus serostatus. Typing coverage differed by locus: A, B, C, DRB1 and DQB1 were typed in about 620-640 donors, DQA1 in approximately 520, DPA1 in around 580, and DPB1 in 472. Roughly 320 gigabases of sequencing data and around 85 million unique TCR sequences made up an early release that covered fewer than 650 HLA-typed donors. The study aimed to test whether cataloging public T cell receptors could reveal signatures of past pathogen exposure. Results the study describes overall, beyond this receptor: In a later genetic analysis, fewer N-insertions in productive TCRs were reported among donors in an Asian-associated ancestry cluster than the roughly 670-donor mean. In a later analysis, the rate of TCR association differed among HLA loci, with DRB1 alleles having the most associated TCRs and HLA-C alleles having the fewest. Three of the identified cytomegalovirus-associated TCR beta chains were confirmed in vitro to be specific for cytomegalovirus antigens. Approximately 16 rarely observed V segments, including chromosome 9 orphons, were excluded from the earlier analysis of several hundred of the donors because counts were too low. A further reported finding was that TCR beta sequences accurately predicted the HLA-A and HLA-B alleles for most subjects in the first cohort. Most TCR sequences were seen in very few donors, while some public TCRs were found in many individuals. CMV serostatus was the only immune exposure information available for the cohort. According to a later analysis, parvovirus B19, influenza, CMV and Epstein-Barr virus appeared linked to several top co-occurrence clusters. A group of highly shared sequence variants was considered likely to be a technical artifact of the sequencing pipeline. This cohort had only TCR beta chains sequenced, and the lack of alpha or paired-chain data limited which features could be detected. In a later analysis, HLA-associated TCR beta chains were found to be more clonally expanded and to have lower generation probabilities than equally common non-associated chains. In a later analysis, most CMV-associated TCR beta chains were found to appear HLA-restricted, with HLA associations seemingly driven largely by CMV exposure. A later genetic analysis associated a missense DCLRE1C variant with V-gene and J-gene trimming of TCR beta chains, and an independent cohort replicated the association. Some IMGT-functional V segments, including TRBV6-2 and TRBV6-3, could not be distinguished by the 87-base-pair reads and were therefore excluded. Linkage disequilibrium might explain the correlated functional status among segregating V segments, but an unknown experimental factor could not be excluded. The classifier was reported to diagnose cytomegalovirus status with high specificity and sensitivity in both the original and validation cohorts. In the study, around 150 TCR beta chains were listed as associated with cytomegalovirus. Because HLA typing was missing for some donors at each locus, association tests included only the typed subset. A later analysis associated approximately 17,000 TCR beta sequences with specific HLA alleles at a false discovery rate of 0.05. Roughly uniform sequencing depth across donors was assumed in presence/absence analyses, although this assumption may not hold. The authors suggested that the approach could potentially be extended to other disease states and immunological phenotypes. In an earlier analysis of over 550 of the donors, most TCR beta V segments were observed in productive rearrangements about 90% or about 30% of the time, broadly matching IMGT annotations. Assigning TCR associations to individual alleles was difficult when HLA alleles, especially DR and DQ, strongly co-occurred.

Receptor amplification or capture employed the immunoSEQ multiplex PCR assay. For the multiplex PCR, a mixture combining 60 forward primers for TCR Vbeta segments and 13 reverse primers for TCR Jbeta segments was used. Amplification of the CDR3 region of rearranged TCR beta genes was performed with a multiplex PCR assay on genomic DNA. The Illumina HiSeq System was used to sequence the amplified TCR beta libraries as 87-base-pair reads. The authors processed their data as follows. In a later analysis, some 80 million unique TCR beta chains were counted across the 690 or so repertoires, and around 10 million of these chains were shared by at least two donors. A nearest-neighbor algorithm error-corrected the raw reads and collapsed the reads into unique sequences, merging closely related sequences to remove PCR and sequencing errors. To assign V, D and J gene segments, CDR3 sequences were aligned to IMGT reference sequences. For a sequence to be retained, a match of at least six nucleotides was required to both a V gene segment and a J gene segment. Rearrangements were called productive when the CDR3 lacked stop codons and stayed in frame with V and J; all others were non-productive. CDR3 was defined according to IMGT convention as the region running from the second conserved V-encoded cysteine to the conserved J-encoded phenylalanine. Sequences without an unambiguous match to a single V gene segment were excluded from the earlier analysis of about 630 of the donors. In an earlier analysis of 450 to 750 of the donors, a V segment was called functional when productive rearrangements were above 56.7%, and segregating when the standard deviation between donors exceeded 5%. To diagnose cytomegalovirus status from the catalog of TCR beta chain sequences, a statistical classification framework was built. V and J gene assignment, in a later analysis, came from comparing TCR nucleotide sequences with IMGT/GENE-DB human TR gene sequences. Using the TCRdist pipeline, a later analysis assigned CDR3 sequences along with most-parsimonious VDJ recombination scenarios. In a later analysis, each TCR beta chain was defined by its CDR3 amino acid sequence together with its V-gene family, and reads without a unique V-gene family were excluded. In a later analysis, 450 to 600 highly shared, low-generation-probability nucleotide sequences were removed to address suspected cross-contamination and a sequencing artifact. In a later analysis, a clonal expansion index for each public chain was calculated from normalized within-repertoire ranks of inferred template counts. In a later analysis, generation probabilities were computed using a VDJ recombination model fitted to out-of-frame rearrangements, and the results were checked against IGoR. In a later analysis, TCR-TCR, TCR-HLA and TCR-CMV co-occurrence was scored with hypergeometric tests, and a repertoire-size bias correction was applied to TCR pairs. False discovery rates were estimated in a later analysis by permuting HLA or CMV assignments 20 times. A later analysis grouped co-occurring TCRs with DBSCAN, adding TCRdist sequence similarity when clustering within HLA-allele-positive subsets. For co-occurrence clustering, repertoires with fewer than 30,000 or more than 120,000 public chains were excluded, along with a handful of repertoires with anomalous nucleotide sharing. TCRdb took over this immuneACCESS table, retaining in-frame rearrangements with V and J assigned. Such tables are incomplete; in checked studies, under half of the missing clones stem from an unresolved V gene, and the remainder is unexplained. That table is the source of V, J and clone size, and D and trimming were worked out from the DNA. This sample comprises over 150,000 clones, approximately 78% of them detected only once. 7.5% to 9.5% of the sample rests with the top ten.

In total, about 650 healthy bone marrow donors made up the cohort. All cohort members were sampled while nominally healthy, although unrecorded immune exposures were likely present. The donor was CMV seropositive and belonged to the group of over 250 seropositive cohort members. A peripheral blood sample was provided by each donor, and peripheral blood mononuclear cells were used for TCR beta sequencing. The Qiagen DNeasy Blood Extraction Kit was used to extract genomic DNA from the blood cell samples. On this clone: The antigen it recognizes is unknown. No base-level quality is on record; no much larger clone is a single base apart.

From the germline V gene (reference sequence), CDR1 is SGHNT and CDR2 is YYREEE. The CDR3 goes from the cysteine to the phenylalanine over 18 residues. The CDR3 DNA has 54 bases and is translated from base 1. Trimming removed 1 base from V and 4 bases from J, leaving 23 bases between the germline ends. The sample taken for sequencing was PBMCs. Recombination joined TRBV5-4 with TRBJ1-1; the D gene is perhaps TRBD1, from 5 matching bases. The clonotype was recovered from a male donor in good health and CMV-seropositive. The CDR3 reads CASSLRRTPPGKGTEAFF. In nucleotides, the sequence is TGTGCCAGCAGCTTGAGACGGACACCCCCCGGTAAAGGCACTGAAGCTTTCTTT.